Presented here are 18 T cell receptor beta chains from one specimen sequenced in a study of shared clonotypes between healthy human individuals. Sequencing used immunoSEQ multiplex PCR; TCRdb keeps in-frame clones, though not all of them. This table holds 470,000 or so clones, around 80% found once. Sequencing was carried out using PBMCs. These receptors all come from a woman between 40 and 55 years old in good health. Some clones in this sample may be carry-over from other donors' samples.

This chain uses TRBV2 with TRBJ2-1, with 8 bases fitting TRBD2. Losses at the gene ends were 7 bases for V and 7 bases for J; bases not matched to a gene: 9. From germline, CDR1 is SNHLY and CDR2 FYNNEI. The CDR3 totals 14 residues. For the CDR3, the DNA is TGTGCCAGCAAGCAGCGGGAGTCCCAAAATGAGCAGTTCTTC. Protein: CASKQRESQNEQFF.

As to this clone: Other DNA sequences from this sample encode an identical CDR3 as well. The chain recombines TRBV19 with TRBJ2-1; no clear D gene. This CDR3 contains 12 residues. Deletions cut 4 bases from V and 4 bases from J, with 5 bases between. Germline CDR1 LNHDA, CDR2 SQIVND (reference sequence). The CDR3 DNA reads TGTGCCAGTAGTACACAGTACAATGAGCAGTTCTTC. Translation: CASSTQYNEQFF.

A single count supports this clone. The V call is TRBV9, the J call TRBJ2-2; TRBD2 agrees at 10 bases. The CDR3 contains 16 residues. The ends lost 0 bases at V and 4 bases at J; junction bases unmatched: 3. CDR1 and CDR2 (germline): SGDLS, YYNGEE. The CDR3 DNA sequence: TGTGCCAGCAGCGTAGTTCCTAGCGGGAGCACCGGGGAGCTGTTTTTT. Translated: CASSVVPSGSTGELFF.

The chain couples TRBV2 to TRBJ2-7; no reliable D call. With 7 bases removed from V and 3 bases from J, the gap between germline ends came to 10 bases. The CDR3 totals 12 residues. Germline V lookup: CDR1 SNHLY, CDR2 FYNNEI. The CDR3 protein is CASTRTFYEQYF. The CDR3 DNA reads TGTGCCAGCACCAGAACGTTCTACGAGCAGTACTTC.

This clone turned up a few times. The genes are TRBV18 and TRBJ2-1, with a possible D match to TRBD1 (5 bases). The V gene lost 2 bases and the J gene lost 8 bases, with 13 bases spanning the gap. This CDR3 has 14 residues. Germline V lookup: CDR1 KGHSH, CDR2 LQKENI. The CDR3 region is CASSPFRVEDEQFF. CDR3 nucleotide sequence: TGTGCCAGCTCACCATTCAGGGTTGAAGATGAGCAGTTCTTC.

This clone was seen many times. V and J are TRBV5-6 and TRBJ2-6; weak D call: TRBD2 (6 bases). V lost 0 bases and J lost 0, with 10 bases in between. This CDR3 is 17 amino acids long. From germline, CDR1 is SGHDT and CDR2 YYEEEE. The CDR3 spells CASSLGLEASGANVLTF. CDR3 sequence (DNA): TGTGCCAGCAGCTTGGGACTAGAGGCCTCTGGGGCCAACGTCCTGACTTTC.

The chain uses TRBV6-6 and TRBJ2-7; D is possibly TRBD2 (6 bases). This CDR3 spans 15 amino acids. Germline CDR1 MNHNY, CDR2 SVGAGI (reference sequence). V lost 6 bases and J 1 base, leaving 16 bases between the germline ends. CDR3 bases: TGTGCCAGCAGCCCGCGGGGTAGCGCGTCCTACGAGCAGTACTTC. It is translated as CASSPRGSASYEQYF.

This clone was seen only once. The chain employs TRBV19 and TRBJ1-2, with 8 bases lining up with TRBD1. The junction had 8 bases not matched to a gene; V was cut back by 5 bases and J by 6 bases. Germline V gene lookup returns CDR1 LNHDA and CDR2 SQIVND (reference sequence). This CDR3 comprises 14 residues. The CDR3 DNA is TGTGCCAGTAGTCAGTCCCAGGGGGCCCATGGCTACACCTTC. Protein: CASSQSQGAHGYTF.

The chain employs TRBV25-1 and TRBJ1-2, with unresolved D. In germline, CDR1 is MGHDK, CDR2 SYGVNS. V was pared by 7 bases and J by 8 bases, with 11 bases between. This CDR3 region has 11 residues. CDR3 DNA sequence: TGTGCCAGCAAAGGCTATTGGGGCTACACCTTC. It translates to CASKGYWGYTF.

The V call is TRBV18, the J call TRBJ2-2; 12 nucleotides align to TRBD2. In germline, CDR1 is KGHSH, CDR2 LQKENI. The V gene end was trimmed by 3 bases and the J gene end by 5 bases; junction bases not matched to a gene: 10. The CDR3 spans 18 residues. The DNA of the CDR3 is TGTGCCAGCTCACCGAGAACCGGGACTAGCGGGTCTACCGGGGAGCTGTTTTTT. Translating it yields CASSPRTGTSGSTGELFF.

The chain joins TRBV2 to TRBJ1-1; no firm D call. This CDR3 is 14 amino acids long. V dropped 4 bases and J dropped 1 base, with 10 bases sitting between them. Germline assignment: CDR1 SNHLY and CDR2 FYNNEI. This chain's CDR3 is CASSVEAENTEAFF. The CDR3 nucleotides read TGTGCCAGCAGTGTTGAGGCAGAGAACACTGAAGCTTTCTTT.

Comment on this clone: One end of the junction is discordant with germline, which a read error may explain. The chain employs TRBV5-4 and TRBJ2-3, with a tentative D call TRBD2 (5 bases). This CDR3 comprises 14 residues. CDR1 SGHNT and CDR2 YYREEE come from the germline V gene (reference sequence). The CDR3 loop is CASSERSSTDTQYF. CDR3 in DNA: TGTGCCAGCAGTGAGAGATCTAGCACAGATACGCAGTACTTT.

This chain connects TRBV30 to TRBJ1-1, with D hard to call. Per germline, CDR1 GTSNPN and CDR2 SVGIG (reference sequence). The ends were cut back, 0 bases at V and 7 bases at J, with 12 bases in the middle. The CDR3 is made up of 13 amino acids. The DNA of the CDR3 is TGTGCCTGGAGTGTACTGGGATTCGGTGAAGCTTTCTTT. Its protein product is CAWSVLGFGEAFF.

The chain uses TRBV5-4 and TRBJ1-1; possibly TRBD1 for D (5 bases). Germline CDR1 and CDR2: SGHNT and YYREEE (reference sequence). This CDR3 is 13 amino acids long. Trimming left V 3 bases short and J 3 bases short, with 9 bases between. CDR3 protein: CASSWDGHTEAFF. The CDR3 DNA reads TGTGCCAGCAGCTGGGACGGCCACACTGAAGCTTTCTTT.

This clone was observed a handful of times. The V call is TRBV11-3, the J call TRBJ2-1; 7 bases are shared with TRBD2. Germline V gene lookup returns CDR1 SGHNT and CDR2 YENEEA. Unmatched junction bases numbered 12, after V lost 5 bases and J lost 8 bases. There are 15 residues in the CDR3. The CDR3 DNA is TGTGCCAGCAGCCTTAGGGGCCGGGGGGTAGATGAGCAGTTCTTC. Protein product: CASSLRGRGVDEQFF.

This chain joins TRBV5-4 and TRBJ1-1, with no clear D. The CDR3 is 14 amino acids. Germline values: CDR1 SGHNT, CDR2 YYREEE (reference sequence). V was cut by 2 bases and J by 1 base, with 9 bases left in between. The CDR3: CASSFELGNTEAFF. The CDR3 region has the DNA TGTGCCAGCAGCTTCGAGCTAGGGAACACTGAAGCTTTCTTT.

This chain connects TRBV19 to TRBJ2-5; 11 bases are shared with TRBD1. The J call is in doubt because the DNA end fits TRBJ2-7 better. CDR3 length: 16 residues. CDR1 and CDR2 from the germline V gene are LNHDA and SQIVND (reference sequence). For the CDR3, the DNA is TGTGCCAGTAGCATGACCGCGGGACAGGGGGACTACGAGCAGTACTTC. This gives the protein CASSMTAGQGDYEQYF.

J is TRBJ2-3 and V is TRBV10-3, with D maybe TRBD2 (6 bases). The CDR3 has 14 amino acids. The germline V and J ends were trimmed by 2 bases and 1 base, with 7 bases remaining between them. In germline, CDR1 is ENHRY, CDR2 SYGVKD. CDR3 nucleotide sequence: TGTGCCATCAGTGAGGTAGCGGGCACAGATACGCAGTATTTT. Translated: CAISEVAGTDTQYF.